This is a list of T cell receptor beta chains from one sample in a study of beta chain features in type 1 diabetes. The table came from immunoSEQ multiplex PCR; TCRdb's copy has only in-frame clones and leaves some out. The sample carries about 120,000 clones, 17% recorded once. The specimen sequenced was central memory CD4+ T cells from blood. These receptors all stem from a man younger than 35 with type 1 diabetes. Each CDR3 is given with its conserved first and last residue. The D gene is left open where the match is weak. Clone size, where shown, is once, few, many, or a class for clones that have expanded.

j_call,clone_size,v_call,d_call,cdr3_nt,cdr3_aa
TRBJ1-2,NA,TRBV30,NA,TGTGCCTGGAGACTAGAACGGACCTATGGCTACACCTTC,CAWRLERTYGYTF
TRBJ1-6,few,TRBV7-2,NA,TGTGCCAGCAGCTCCCGCGGACCCTATAATTCACCCCTCCACTTT,CASSSRGPYNSPLHF
TRBJ2-7,NA,TRBV6-5,NA,TGTGCCAGCAGACCCAAATTGCCAGTAAGGTACGAGCAGTACTTC,CASRPKLPVRYEQYF
TRBJ1-1,NA,TRBV30,TRBD1,TGTGCCTGGAGTGTACAGTGGACAGGGAAACCTGAAGCTTTCTTT,CAWSVQWTGKPEAFF
TRBJ2-3,few,TRBV27,NA,TGTGCCAGCTGCTTCAGGGGCTTCACAGATACGCAGTATTTT,CASCFRGFTDTQYF
TRBJ2-7,few,TRBV5-6,NA,TGTGCCAGCAGCTTCGAGAGGGCCTACGAGCAGTACTTC,CASSFERAYEQYF
TRBJ1-1,NA,TRBV6-5,NA,TGTGCCAGCAGCCCCGGGCAGGGCGGGTCTGAAGCTTTCTTT,CASSPGQGGSEAFF
TRBJ2-1,NA,TRBV6-1,TRBD2,TGTGCCAGCAGGCCGTTAGCGGGAGGCAATGAGCAGTTCTTC,CASRPLAGGNEQFF
TRBJ1-2,many,TRBV30,TRBD1,TGTGCCTGGGGTTGGGACAGGGGGCTACGTGGCTACACCTTC,CAWGWDRGLRGYTF
TRBJ2-6,NA,TRBV6-5,NA,TGTGCCAGCAGTTACTACGGGGGAACTGGGGCCAACGTCCTGACTTTC,CASSYYGGTGANVLTF
TRBJ2-5,few,TRBV4-2,NA,TGTGCCAGCAGCCAAGATGGGGTGGAGACCCAGTACTTC,CASSQDGVETQYF
TRBJ2-7,many,TRBV30,TRBD1,TGTGCCTGGAGTGCGGGACAGGGGGCCCACGAGCAGTACTTC,CAWSAGQGAHEQYF
TRBJ2-1,NA,TRBV6-1,TRBD2,TGTGCCAGCAGACGACTAGCGGCGCCTACTAATGAGCAGTTCTTC,CASRRLAAPTNEQFF
TRBJ2-2,few,TRBV29-1,NA,TGCAGCGTTGAAGTAGGAGGGGACACCGGGGAGCTGTTTTTT,CSVEVGGDTGELFF
TRBJ2-5,NA,TRBV28,TRBD2,TGTGCCAGCAGTTTTACTAGCGGGAGAAGTCAAGAGACCCAGTACTTC,CASSFTSGRSQETQYF
TRBJ2-7,NA,TRBV18,NA,TGTGCCAGCTCACCCTCGTCGACGTTCTACGAGCAGTACTTC,CASSPSSTFYEQYF
TRBJ2-7,NA,TRBV4-3,NA,TGCGCCAGCAGCCCGGGACCGACATACCCGCTTTCCTACGAGCAGTACTTC,CASSPGPTYPLSYEQYF
TRBJ2-3,many,TRBV14,TRBD2,TGTGCCAGCAGCCATGTTGGGACTAGCGGGAGACCAGATACGCAGTATTTT,CASSHVGTSGRPDTQYF
TRBJ2-1,NA,TRBV9,NA,TGTGCCAGCAGCGTAGTATCAGGCGGCTATGAGCAGTTCTTC,CASSVVSGGYEQFF
TRBJ2-7,few,TRBV5-1,TRBD1,TGCGCCAGCAGCTCACAGGGGTTCGAGCAGTACTTC,CASSSQGFEQYF
TRBJ2-2,NA,TRBV7-9,NA,TGTGCCAGCAGAACGAGCGGGAACACCGGGGAGCTGTTTTTT,CASRTSGNTGELFF
TRBJ2-3,NA,TRBV9,NA,TGTGCCAGCAGCGCCCAGGACAGTACGCAGTATTTT,CASSAQDSTQYF
TRBJ2-1,NA,TRBV4-3,NA,TGCGCCAGCAGCCCAAGAGGAGGAGTCGACGGTAATGAGCAGTTCTTC,CASSPRGGVDGNEQFF
TRBJ2-2,NA,TRBV29-1,TRBD1,TGCAGCGTTGTCCAGGGGGCAACGAACACCGGGGAGCTGTTTTTT,CSVVQGATNTGELFF
TRBJ1-1,NA,TRBV7-9,NA,TGTGCCAGCAGCTTTGTGCCCACTGAAGCTTTCTTT,CASSFVPTEAFF
TRBJ2-5,few,TRBV7-2,NA,TGTGCCAGCAGCTTAGCGGGGTGGAGGGAAGGGACCCAGTACTTC,CASSLAGWREGTQYF
TRBJ2-7,few,TRBV18,NA,TGTGCCAGCTCACCACGGGGTCTTTTCTACGAGCAGTACTTC,CASSPRGLFYEQYF
TRBJ2-2,NA,TRBV10-3,TRBD2,TGTGCCACCCTAGCGGGGGCCGCTAACACCGGGGAGCTGTTTTTT,CATLAGAANTGELFF
TRBJ2-3,NA,TRBV6-5,NA,TGTGCCAGCAGCGATTTCTCCACAGATACGCAGTATTTT,CASSDFSTDTQYF
TRBJ2-7,many,TRBV4-2,NA,TGTGCCAGCAGCCAAGACAGGGACTCCTACGAGCAGTACTTC,CASSQDRDSYEQYF
TRBJ2-3,NA,TRBV5-4,TRBD2,TGTGCCAGCAGCTTATTCCAAGCGGGGGGGAATACGCAGTATTTT,CASSLFQAGGNTQYF
TRBJ2-3,NA,TRBV5-1,NA,TGCGCCAGCAGCTTGGCGCAGGACACAGATACGCAGTATTTT,CASSLAQDTDTQYF
TRBJ2-2,NA,TRBV2,NA,TGTGCCAGCAGTCGGATGAACACCGGGGAGCTGTTTTTT,CASSRMNTGELFF
TRBJ1-1,few,TRBV11-3,NA,TGTGCCAGCAGCTTAGCGGTTCGGGGAGTCATGAACACTGAAGCTTTCTTT,CASSLAVRGVMNTEAFF
TRBJ2-7,NA,TRBV5-1,NA,TGCGCCAGCAGCTTGGGCGGTGCGGATTCCTCCGAGCAGTACTTC,CASSLGGADSSEQYF
TRBJ2-7,NA,TRBV19,NA,TGTGCCAGTAGTTATGGAGGGTCTCGACTGGACTCCTACGAGCAGTACTTC,CASSYGGSRLDSYEQYF
TRBJ2-3,few,TRBV6-6,TRBD1,TGTGCCAGCAGCAAGGGACAGTCAAACACAGATACGCAGTATTTT,CASSKGQSNTDTQYF
TRBJ1-2,few,TRBV4-3,NA,TGCGCCAGCAGCCAAGACAGGGTAGGCTATGGCTACACCTTC,CASSQDRVGYGYTF
TRBJ1-1,few,TRBV29-1,NA,TGCAGCGTTCTTCGGGGGACGGGCGCTGAAGCTTTCTTT,CSVLRGTGAEAFF
TRBJ2-7,medium-sized,TRBV7-9,NA,TGTGCCAGCAGCTTCTTGGACTTTTACGAGCAGTACTTC,CASSFLDFYEQYF
TRBJ1-1,NA,TRBV19,NA,TGTGCCAGTAGTATTTGGGGTGGTACTGAAGCTTTCTTT,CASSIWGGTEAFF
TRBJ2-7,once,TRBV4-3,NA,TGCGCCAGCAGCCAAGATACGGTGGGCAGCTCCTACGAGCAGTACTTC,CASSQDTVGSSYEQYF